This TCR beta chain was obtained from a study of blood T cell repertoires in COVID-19. At the level of the study: Samples came from the United States, Italy and Spain, spanning acute and convalescent COVID-19.

This clone was observed a few times. As processed by the authors: Amplifying reference gene primers gave estimates of nucleated cell counts. The data were produced by immunoSEQ multiplex PCR, yet TCRdb's version contains in-frame clones alone and is incomplete. That table supplies the V and J calls and clone size; D and trimming were determined from the DNA. The profile shows around 130,000 clones, roughly 87% of them singletons. CDR3 length: 15 residues. Germline V gene lookup returns CDR1 GTSNPN and CDR2 SVGIG (reference sequence). Trimming took off 3 bases at V and 0 bases at J, with 12 bases between the two ends. Researchers sorted participants into cohorts using their self-reported clinical history.

Sample: PBMCs or T cells enriched from blood (not recorded which). The rearrangement uses TRBV30 and TRBJ1-3; D is unclear. This clonotype originated in a man aged 25-45 years who had recovered from COVID-19. DNA of the CDR3: TGTGCCTGGAGCCCTTATAAACACTCTGGAAACACCATATATTTT. It codes for CAWSPYKHSGNTIYF.